The 8 T cell receptor beta chains listed next were all sequenced from one sample in a study of CD8 T cells in Susac syndrome. The RNA, about 0.45 to 1 ug, was put through reverse transcription using random hexamers. TCRdb called the immunoSEQ multiplex PCR reads again in MiXCR, with one record for every CDR3 protein. The repertoire holds roughly 400,000 distinct CDR3 sequences, around 85% seen once, with about 0.12% in the top ten. The sample comprised CD8+ T cells from PBMCs. The origin of the receptors is a human donor with multiple sclerosis.

The rearrangement uses TRBV2 and TRBJ2-5; perhaps D is TRBD1 or TRBD2 (5 bases each). Germline V gene sequence: CDR1 SNHLY, CDR2 FYNNEI. The CDR3 length is 12 residues. Trimming shortened V by 7 bases and J by 5 bases, and 11 bases separated the two germline ends. Here the CDR3 reads CASNEWGETQYF. CDR3 DNA sequence: TGTGCCAGCAATGAGTGGGGGGAGACCCAGTACTTC.

The chain combines TRBV28 with TRBJ2-2; 9 bases agree with TRBD1. This CDR3 region has 17 residues. Trimming took 5 bases from V and 4 from J; bases not matched to a gene: 11. Germline V lookup: CDR1 MDHEN, CDR2 SYDVKM. The CDR3 DNA sequence: TGTGCCAGCAGTCCGACCCCGGGACAGGGTGGCACCGGGGAGCTGTTTTTT. Its translation: CASSPTPGQGGTGELFF.

This rearrangement joins TRBV7-9 to TRBJ1-2; TRBD1 agrees at 8 bases. Germline trimming cut 5 bases from V and 6 bases from J; bases unmatched to any gene: 8. The V gene's germline CDR1 is SEHNR and CDR2 FQNEAQ (reference sequence). The CDR3 has 14 amino acids. The CDR3, as DNA: TGTGCCAGCAGCCCTCGGGACAGGATCGATGGCTACACCTTC. It is translated as CASSPRDRIDGYTF. Together with reference TRBV7-9 and TRBJ1-2, the CDR3 gives the full variable domain: DTGVSQNPRHKITKRGQNVTFRCDPISEHNRLYWYRQTLGQGPEFLTYFQNEAQLEKSRLLSDRFSAERPKGSFSTLEIQRTEQGDSAMYLCASSPRDRIDGYTFGSGTRLTVV.

This chain links TRBV19 with TRBJ1-2; tentative D call: TRBD1 (5 bases). Germline loops: CDR1 LNHDA, CDR2 SQIVND (reference sequence). The CDR3 is 14 amino acids. V was pared by 10 bases and J by 1 base, with 16 bases between. The CDR3 bases are TGTGCCACCCGCGCCCGGACACTTAACTATGGCTACACCTTC. Its protein is CATRARTLNYGYTF.

In regard to this clonotype: At one end, the junction sequence differs from germline, possibly due to a read error. The gene calls are TRBV19 and TRBJ2-3; 9 positions agree with TRBD2. This CDR3 contains 15 residues. Germline V gene sequence: CDR1 LNHDA, CDR2 SQIVND (reference sequence). The CDR3, as DNA: TGTGCCAGTAGTATAGCGGGGACTAGCACGGATACGCAGTATTTT. This gives the protein CASSIAGTSTDTQYF.

The chain couples TRBV12-3 or TRBV12-4 to TRBJ2-5; D assignment may be TRBD1 or TRBD2 (5 bases each). The CDR3 sequence is 14 residues long. The ends were cut back, 5 bases at V and 5 bases at J, with 15 bases in the middle. DNA of the CDR3: TGTGCCAGCAGTAATGGCGCTGGGACGGAGACCCAGTACTTC. As protein: CASSNGAGTETQYF.

The V call is TRBV30, the J call TRBJ1-1, with TRBD1 identical over 9 bases. Per germline, CDR1 GTSNPN and CDR2 SVGIG (reference sequence). The CDR3 is 15 residues long. The trim removed 3 bases at V and 5 bases at J, leaving 10 bases unmatched. The CDR3 loop reads CAWSSSGTGRTEAFF. The CDR3 DNA reads TGTGCCTGGAGCAGCTCCGGGACAGGGCGAACTGAAGCTTTCTTT.

The chain carries TRBV20-1 and TRBJ2-5; no firm D call. Germline values: CDR1 DFQATT, CDR2 SNEGSKA (reference sequence). The CDR3 is 14 amino acids. V lost 1 base and J 1 base, leaving 10 bases between the germline ends. The DNA of the CDR3 is TGCAGTGCTAGAGGAGCAAGTGCCCAAGAGACCCAGTACTTC. It specifies CSARGASAQETQYF.